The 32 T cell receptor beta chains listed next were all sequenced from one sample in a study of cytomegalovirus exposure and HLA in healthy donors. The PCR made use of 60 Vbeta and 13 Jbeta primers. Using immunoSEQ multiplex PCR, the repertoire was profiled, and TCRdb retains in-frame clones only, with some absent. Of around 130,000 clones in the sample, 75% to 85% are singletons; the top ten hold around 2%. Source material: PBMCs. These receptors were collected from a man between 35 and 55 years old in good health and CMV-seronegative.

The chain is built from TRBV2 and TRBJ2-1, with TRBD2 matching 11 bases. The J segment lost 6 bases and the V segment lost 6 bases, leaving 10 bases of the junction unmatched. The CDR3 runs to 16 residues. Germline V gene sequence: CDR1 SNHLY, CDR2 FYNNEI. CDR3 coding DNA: TGTGCCAGCAGGGATTATAGCGGGAGGGCCTTCAATGAGCAGTTCTTC. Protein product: CASRDYSGRAFNEQFF.

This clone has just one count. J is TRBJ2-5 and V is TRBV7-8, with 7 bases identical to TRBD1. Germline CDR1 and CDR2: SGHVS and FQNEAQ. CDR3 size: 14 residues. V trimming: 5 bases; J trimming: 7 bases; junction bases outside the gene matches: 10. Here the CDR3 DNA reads TGTGCCAGCAGCACAGGGACAGTGTCCGGGACCCAGTACTTC. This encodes CASSTGTVSGTQYF. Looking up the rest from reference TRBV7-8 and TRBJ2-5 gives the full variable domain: GAGVSQSPRYKVAKRGQDVALRCDPISGHVSLFWYQQALGQGPEFLTYFQNEAQLDKSGLPSDRFFAERPEGSVSTLKIQRTQQEDSAVYLCASSTGTVSGTQYFGPGTRLLVL.

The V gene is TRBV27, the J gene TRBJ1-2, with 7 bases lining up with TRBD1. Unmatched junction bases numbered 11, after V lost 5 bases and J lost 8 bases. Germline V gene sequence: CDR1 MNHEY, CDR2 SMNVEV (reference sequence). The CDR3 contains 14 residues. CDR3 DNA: TGTGCCAGCAGTCCAATGACAGGGCGGGGAGGCTACACCTTC. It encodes CASSPMTGRGGYTF.

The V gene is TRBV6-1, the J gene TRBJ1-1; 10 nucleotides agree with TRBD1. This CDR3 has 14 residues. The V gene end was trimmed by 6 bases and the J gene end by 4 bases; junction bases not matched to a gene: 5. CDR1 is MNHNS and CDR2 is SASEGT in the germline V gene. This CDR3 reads CASRLDRGTTEAFF. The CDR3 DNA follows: TGTGCCAGCAGACTGGACAGGGGGACCACTGAAGCTTTCTTT.

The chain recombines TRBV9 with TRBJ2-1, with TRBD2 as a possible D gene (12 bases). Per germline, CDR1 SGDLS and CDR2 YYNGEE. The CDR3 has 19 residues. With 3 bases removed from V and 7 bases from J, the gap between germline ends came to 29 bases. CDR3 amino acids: CASSADRGLLAGGWNEQFF. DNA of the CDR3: TGTGCCAGCAGCGCGGACAGGGGGCTCCTAGCGGGAGGGTGGAATGAGCAGTTCTTC.

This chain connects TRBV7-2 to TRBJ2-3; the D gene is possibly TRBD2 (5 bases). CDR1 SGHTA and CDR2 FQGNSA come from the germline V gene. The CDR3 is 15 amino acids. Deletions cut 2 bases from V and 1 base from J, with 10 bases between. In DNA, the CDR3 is TGTGCCAGCAGCTTAAACGGGGTGGGCACAGATACGCAGTATTTT. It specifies CASSLNGVGTDTQYF.

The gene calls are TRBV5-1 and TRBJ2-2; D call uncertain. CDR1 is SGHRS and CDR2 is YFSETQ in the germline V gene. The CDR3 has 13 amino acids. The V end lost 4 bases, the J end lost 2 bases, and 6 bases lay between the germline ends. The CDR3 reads CASSVRNTGELFF. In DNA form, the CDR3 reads TGCGCCAGCAGCGTTCGTAACACCGGGGAGCTGTTTTTT.

CDR3 protein: CASSLVGTDYQPQHF. The CDR3, as DNA: TGTGCCAGCAGCTTGGTGGGGACAGACTATCAGCCCCAGCATTTT. The chain recombines TRBV7-2 with TRBJ1-5; 7 nucleotides line up with TRBD1. CDR1 is SGHTA and CDR2 is FQGNSA in the germline V gene. The CDR3 covers 15 residues. Losses at the gene ends were 3 bases for V and 5 bases for J; bases not matched to a gene: 7.

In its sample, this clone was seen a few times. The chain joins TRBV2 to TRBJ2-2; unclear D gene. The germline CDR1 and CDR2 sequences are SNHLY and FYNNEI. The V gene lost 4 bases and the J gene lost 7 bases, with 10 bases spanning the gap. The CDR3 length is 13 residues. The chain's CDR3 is CASSGEVIGELFF. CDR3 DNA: TGTGCCAGCAGTGGAGAAGTTATCGGGGAGCTGTTTTTT.

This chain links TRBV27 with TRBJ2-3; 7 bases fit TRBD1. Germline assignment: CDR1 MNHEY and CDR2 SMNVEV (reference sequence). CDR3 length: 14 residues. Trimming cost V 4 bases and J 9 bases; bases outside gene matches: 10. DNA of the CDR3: TGTGCCAGCAGTTCCTGGCAGGGGGTCGAAACGCAGTATTTT. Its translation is CASSSWQGVETQYF.

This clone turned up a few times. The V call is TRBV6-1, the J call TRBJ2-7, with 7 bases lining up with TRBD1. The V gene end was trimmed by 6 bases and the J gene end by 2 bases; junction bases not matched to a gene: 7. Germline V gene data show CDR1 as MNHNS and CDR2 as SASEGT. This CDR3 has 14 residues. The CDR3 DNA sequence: TGTGCCAGCAGCTGGGACAGCCTAGCCTACGAGCAGTACTTC. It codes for CASSWDSLAYEQYF.

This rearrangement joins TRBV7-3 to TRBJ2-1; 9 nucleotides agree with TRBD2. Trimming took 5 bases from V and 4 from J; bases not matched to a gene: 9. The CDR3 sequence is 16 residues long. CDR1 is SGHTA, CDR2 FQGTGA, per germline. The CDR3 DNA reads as TGTGCCAGCAGCGCGTATAGCGGGAGTAGGTACAATGAGCAGTTCTTC. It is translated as CASSAYSGSRYNEQFF.

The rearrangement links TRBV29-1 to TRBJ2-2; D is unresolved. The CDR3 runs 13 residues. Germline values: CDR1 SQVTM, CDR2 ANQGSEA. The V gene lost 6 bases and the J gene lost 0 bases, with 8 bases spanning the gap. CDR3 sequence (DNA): TGCAGCGTCCGACTGACGAACACCGGGGAGCTGTTTTTT. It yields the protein CSVRLTNTGELFF.

CDR3 protein: CASSPGRSPPAHEQYF. CDR3 sequence (DNA): TGTGCCAGCAGCCCAGGGAGGTCACCCCCCGCCCACGAGCAGTACTTC. The chain carries TRBV7-9 and TRBJ2-7, with TRBD2 as a possible D gene (6 bases). The CDR3 extends over 16 amino acids. CDR1 SEHNR and CDR2 FQNEAQ come from the germline V gene (reference sequence). V was shortened by 5 bases and J by 5 bases, with 22 bases between the two germline ends.

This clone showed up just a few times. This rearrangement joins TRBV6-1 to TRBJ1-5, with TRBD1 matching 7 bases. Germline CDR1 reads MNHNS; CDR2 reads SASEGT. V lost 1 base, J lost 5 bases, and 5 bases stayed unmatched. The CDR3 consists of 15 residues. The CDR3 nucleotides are TGTGCCAGCAGTGAAGAGGACAGGCACCATCAGCCCCAGCATTTT. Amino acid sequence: CASSEEDRHHQPQHF.

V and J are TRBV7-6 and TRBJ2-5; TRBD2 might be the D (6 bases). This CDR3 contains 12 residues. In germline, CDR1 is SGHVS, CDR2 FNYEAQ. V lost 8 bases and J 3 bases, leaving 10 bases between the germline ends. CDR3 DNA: TGTGCCAGCGGGGGGAGAAAAGAGACCCAGTACTTC. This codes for CASGGRKETQYF.

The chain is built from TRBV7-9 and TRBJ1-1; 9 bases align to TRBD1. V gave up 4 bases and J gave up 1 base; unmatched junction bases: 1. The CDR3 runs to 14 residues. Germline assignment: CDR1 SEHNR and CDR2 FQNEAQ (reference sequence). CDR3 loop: CASSSGQGNTEAFF. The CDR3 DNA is TGTGCCAGCAGCTCGGGACAGGGGAACACTGAAGCTTTCTTT. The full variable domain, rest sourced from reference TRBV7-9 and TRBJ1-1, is DTGVSQNPRHKITKRGQNVTFRCDPISEHNRLYWYRQTLGQGPEFLTYFQNEAQLEKSRLLSDRFSAERPKGSFSTLEIQRTEQGDSAMYLCASSSGQGNTEAFFGQGTRLTVV.

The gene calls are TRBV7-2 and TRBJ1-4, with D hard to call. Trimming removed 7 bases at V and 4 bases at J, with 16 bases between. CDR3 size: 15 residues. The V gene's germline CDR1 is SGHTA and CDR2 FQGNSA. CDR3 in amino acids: CASKASSINNEKLFF. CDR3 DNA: TGTGCCAGCAAAGCATCCTCGATCAATAATGAAAAACTGTTTTTT.

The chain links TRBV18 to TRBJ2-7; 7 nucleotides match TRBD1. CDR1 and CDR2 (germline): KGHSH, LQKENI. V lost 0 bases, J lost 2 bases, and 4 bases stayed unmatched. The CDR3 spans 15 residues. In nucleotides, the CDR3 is TGTGCCAGCTCACCACCCGGCAGGGGGACCTACGAGCAGTACTTC. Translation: CASSPPGRGTYEQYF.

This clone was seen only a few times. The CDR3 region has the DNA TGTGCCAGCAGCCTAGGGACTCTCGTCTATGGCTACACCTTC. It yields the protein CASSLGTLVYGYTF. The chain links TRBV11-2 to TRBJ1-2; TRBD1 might be the D (5 bases). The CDR3 extends over 14 amino acids. Germline V gene lookup returns CDR1 SGHAT and CDR2 FQNNGV. Trimming shortened V by 5 bases and J by 4 bases, and 14 bases separated the two germline ends.

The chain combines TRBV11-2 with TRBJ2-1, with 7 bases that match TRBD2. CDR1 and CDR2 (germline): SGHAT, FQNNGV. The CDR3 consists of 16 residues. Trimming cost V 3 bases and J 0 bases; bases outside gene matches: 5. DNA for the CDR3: TGTGCCAGCAGCTTCTACGGGAGGAGCTCCTACAATGAGCAGTTCTTC. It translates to CASSFYGRSSYNEQFF. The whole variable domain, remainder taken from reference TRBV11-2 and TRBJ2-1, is EAGVAQSPRYKIIEKRQSVAFWCNPISGHATLYWYQQILGQGPKLLIQFQNNGVVDDSQLPKDRFSAERLKGVDSTLKIQPAKLEDSAVYLCASSFYGRSSYNEQFFGPGTRLTVL.

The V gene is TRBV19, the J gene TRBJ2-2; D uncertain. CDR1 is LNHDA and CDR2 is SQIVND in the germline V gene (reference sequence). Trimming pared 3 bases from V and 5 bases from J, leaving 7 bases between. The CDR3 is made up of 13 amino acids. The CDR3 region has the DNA TGTGCCAGTAGTATTTCCGGGACCGGGGAGCTGTTTTTT. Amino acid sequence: CASSISGTGELFF. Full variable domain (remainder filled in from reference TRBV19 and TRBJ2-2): DGGITQSPKYLFRKEGQNVTLSCEQNLNHDAMYWYRQDPGQGLRLIYYSQIVNDFQKGDIAEGYSVSREKKESFPLTVTSAQKNPTAFYLCASSISGTGELFFGEGSRLTVL.

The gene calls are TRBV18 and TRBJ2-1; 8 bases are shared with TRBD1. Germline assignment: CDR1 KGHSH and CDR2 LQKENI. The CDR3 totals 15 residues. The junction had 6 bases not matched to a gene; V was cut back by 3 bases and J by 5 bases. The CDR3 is CASSPRTGFDNEQFF. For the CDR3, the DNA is TGTGCCAGCTCACCGAGGACAGGGTTCGACAATGAGCAGTTCTTC.

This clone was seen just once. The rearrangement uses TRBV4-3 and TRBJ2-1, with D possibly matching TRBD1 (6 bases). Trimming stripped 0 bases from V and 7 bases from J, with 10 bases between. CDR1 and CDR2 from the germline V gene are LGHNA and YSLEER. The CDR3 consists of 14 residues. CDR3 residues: CASSQDTGQNEQFF. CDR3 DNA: TGCGCCAGCAGCCAAGATACAGGGCAGAATGAGCAGTTCTTC.

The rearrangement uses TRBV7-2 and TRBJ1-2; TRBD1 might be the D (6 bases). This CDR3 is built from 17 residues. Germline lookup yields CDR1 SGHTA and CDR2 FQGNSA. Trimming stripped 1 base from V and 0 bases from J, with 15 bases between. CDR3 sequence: CASSLGFLGQTNYGYTF. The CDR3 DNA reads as TGTGCCAGCAGCTTAGGGTTTCTGGGACAAACTAACTATGGCTACACCTTC.

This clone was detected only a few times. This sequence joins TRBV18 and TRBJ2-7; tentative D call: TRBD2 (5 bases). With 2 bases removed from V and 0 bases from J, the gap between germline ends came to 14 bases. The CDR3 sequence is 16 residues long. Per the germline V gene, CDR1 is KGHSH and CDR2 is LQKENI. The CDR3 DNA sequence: TGTGCCAGCTCACCAGTCCCCGGAGGTAGCTCCTACGAGCAGTACTTC. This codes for CASSPVPGGSSYEQYF. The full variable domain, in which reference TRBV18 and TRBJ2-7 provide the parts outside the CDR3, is NAGVMQNPRHLVRRRGQEARLRCSPMKGHSHVYWYRQLPEEGLKFMVYLQKENIIDESGMPKERFSAEFPKEGPSILRIQQVVRGDSAAYFCASSPVPGGSSYEQYFGPGTRLTVT.

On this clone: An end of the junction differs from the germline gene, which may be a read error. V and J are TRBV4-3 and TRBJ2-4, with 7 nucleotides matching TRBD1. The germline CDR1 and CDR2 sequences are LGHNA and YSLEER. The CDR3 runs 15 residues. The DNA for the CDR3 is TGCGCCAGCAGCCAAGGCAGGGGGACCAAAAACAGTCAGTACTTC. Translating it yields CASSQGRGTKNSQYF.

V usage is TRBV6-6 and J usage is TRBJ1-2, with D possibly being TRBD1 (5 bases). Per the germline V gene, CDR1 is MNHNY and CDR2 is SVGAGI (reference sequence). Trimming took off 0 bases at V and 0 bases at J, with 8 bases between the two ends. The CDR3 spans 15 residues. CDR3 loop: CASSYSTGANYGYTF. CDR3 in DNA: TGTGCCAGCAGTTACTCGACGGGGGCTAACTATGGCTACACCTTC.

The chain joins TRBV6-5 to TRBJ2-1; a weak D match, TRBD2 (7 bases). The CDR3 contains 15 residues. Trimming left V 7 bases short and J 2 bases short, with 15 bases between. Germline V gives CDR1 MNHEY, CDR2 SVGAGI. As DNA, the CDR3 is TGTGCCAGCATTCCCCGGCGGGGGCCCTACAATGAGCAGTTCTTC. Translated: CASIPRRGPYNEQFF.

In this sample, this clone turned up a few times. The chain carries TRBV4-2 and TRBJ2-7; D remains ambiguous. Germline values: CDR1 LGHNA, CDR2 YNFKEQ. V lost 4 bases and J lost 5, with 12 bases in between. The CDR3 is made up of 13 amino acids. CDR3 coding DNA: TGTGCCAGCAGCCGCCCTGGGCAGGACGAGCAGTACTTC. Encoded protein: CASSRPGQDEQYF.

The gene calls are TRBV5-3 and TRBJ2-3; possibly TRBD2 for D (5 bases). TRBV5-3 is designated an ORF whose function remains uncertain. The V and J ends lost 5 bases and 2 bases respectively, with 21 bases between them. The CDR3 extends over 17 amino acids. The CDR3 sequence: CARRPKTREHYTDTQYF. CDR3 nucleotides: TGTGCCAGAAGACCAAAGACCCGGGAACACTACACAGATACGCAGTATTTT.

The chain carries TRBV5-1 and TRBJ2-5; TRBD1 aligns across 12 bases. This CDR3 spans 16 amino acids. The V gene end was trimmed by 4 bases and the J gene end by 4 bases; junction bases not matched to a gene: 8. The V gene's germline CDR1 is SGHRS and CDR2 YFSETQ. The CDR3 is CASSPGTGGLRETQYF. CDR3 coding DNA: TGCGCCAGCAGCCCGGGGACAGGGGGCTTGAGAGAGACCCAGTACTTC.